This TCR beta chain derives from a study of blood T cell repertoires in COVID-19. As for the study in general: COVID-19 samples, acute and convalescent, were from the United States, Italy and Spain.

Measured with immunoSEQ multiplex PCR; TCRdb has only the in-frame clones, and not every one. The table lists hundreds of thousands of clones, 65% to 90% of them singletons. From germline, CDR1 is MDHEN and CDR2 SYDVKM. The CDR3 has 15 residues. The ends were cut back, 6 bases at V and 4 bases at J, with 13 bases in the middle. Enrolled through a virtual design, the participants were between 18 and 89 years of age and came from about two dozen US areas. This chain links TRBV28 with TRBJ2-6; no clear D gene. The sample was PBMCs or T cells enriched from blood (not recorded which). The sequence came from a woman in her 40s with acute COVID-19. CDR3 in DNA: TGTGCCAGCAGCTCCGTGGCCTCCGGGGCCAACGTCCTGACTTTC. Translation gives CASSSVASGANVLTF.